One and the same sample provided the 27 T cell receptor beta chains below, sequenced in a study of OX40 agonist ivuxolimab in advanced cancers. Some clones are missing from TCRdb's copy, which holds only in-frame ones; the method was immunoSEQ multiplex PCR. In the table there are roughly 70,000 clones, approximately 86% of which are singletons. The specimen comprised CD4+ or CD8+ T cells sorted from blood, sampled in a trial of the OX40 agonist ivuxolimab. These receptors were taken from an adult with an advanced solid tumor such as melanoma, head and neck, liver or kidney cancer.

CDR3 DNA sequence: TGTGCCAGCAGCGAGAGACTAGGGGACCGGGAGCTGTTTTTT. This translates into CASSERLGDRELFF. This chain uses TRBV2 with TRBJ2-2; weak D call: TRBD2 (6 bases). CDR1 and CDR2 (germline): SNHLY, FYNNEI. This CDR3 region has 14 residues. Trimming took off 6 bases at V and 9 bases at J, with 17 bases between the two ends.

The gene calls are TRBV7-3 and TRBJ2-6; the D is unclear. Per the germline V gene, CDR1 is SGHTA and CDR2 is FQGTGA. V shed 5 bases and J shed 3 bases, with 5 bases lying between them. The CDR3 length is 13 residues. CDR3 residues: CASSDYGANVLTF. The CDR3 region has the DNA TGTGCCAGCAGCGATTATGGGGCCAACGTCCTGACTTTC.

In its sample, this clone was seen once. This chain links TRBV7-6 with TRBJ2-1, with D hard to call. Germline values: CDR1 SGHVS, CDR2 FNYEAQ. V was clipped by 5 bases and J by 5 bases, with 7 bases between them. The CDR3 has 12 residues. CDR3 bases: TGTGCCAGCAGCAGTACACACAATGAGCAGTTCTTC. Translated, it gives CASSSTHNEQFF.

The chain employs TRBV27 and TRBJ2-7; D gene ambiguous. CDR1 and CDR2 (germline): MNHEY, SMNVEV (reference sequence). There are 13 residues in the CDR3. With 4 bases removed from V and 3 bases from J, the gap between germline ends came to 10 bases. The CDR3 DNA reads as TGTGCCAGCAGTTCAGCCCCAAACTACGAGCAGTACTTC. It translates to CASSSAPNYEQYF.

The chain links TRBV5-1 to TRBJ2-5, with 8 bases fitting TRBD1. After removal of 4 bases from V and 2 bases from J, the junction contained 7 bases not matched to a gene. This CDR3 has 15 residues. Germline CDR1 reads SGHRS; CDR2 reads YFSETQ. The CDR3 spells CASSARTGPQETQYF. The DNA for the CDR3 is TGCGCCAGCAGCGCGAGGACAGGGCCACAAGAGACCCAGTACTTC.

The chain combines TRBV28 with TRBJ2-7, with D possibly matching TRBD1 (5 bases). Germline V lookup: CDR1 MDHEN, CDR2 SYDVKM. This CDR3 region has 12 residues. V lost 8 bases, J lost 0 bases, and 8 bases lay in between. The DNA of the CDR3 is TGTGCCAGCCGACAGAGCTCCTACGAGCAGTACTTC. Its translation is CASRQSSYEQYF.

The V gene is TRBV7-2, the J gene TRBJ2-5; 9 bases fit TRBD1. V was clipped by 5 bases and J by 5 bases; unmatched bases: 9. This CDR3 region has 15 residues. Germline CDR1 is SGHTA and CDR2 is FQGNSA. The CDR3 nucleotides are TGTGCCAGCAGCCCGGGCTACAGGGGGCGGGAGACCCAGTACTTC. Amino acid sequence: CASSPGYRGRETQYF.

The chain has TRBV7-9 and TRBJ1-2; no definite D call. The CDR3 loop spans 14 amino acids. The V and J ends lost 0 bases and 2 bases respectively, with 7 bases between them. Germline V CDR1 and CDR2: SEHNR, FQNEAQ (reference sequence). CDR3 sequence: CASSLAAENYGYTF. In nucleotides, the CDR3 is TGTGCCAGCAGCTTAGCGGCAGAGAACTATGGCTACACCTTC. Variable domain in full (rest from reference TRBV7-9 and TRBJ1-2): DTGVSQNPRHKITKRGQNVTFRCDPISEHNRLYWYRQTLGQGPEFLTYFQNEAQLEKSRLLSDRFSAERPKGSFSTLEIQRTEQGDSAMYLCASSLAAENYGYTFGSGTRLTVV.

This clone showed up just a few times. The rearrangement uses TRBV7-9 and TRBJ2-7; D unresolved. The CDR3 contains 16 residues. The V end was cut by 4 bases, the J end by 5 bases, with 21 bases between. The germline V gene has CDR1 SEHNR and CDR2 FQNEAQ (reference sequence). The CDR3 DNA sequence: TGTGCCAGCAGCTCCACGTACCGGGCGCGACGCCACGAGCAGTACTTC. Amino acids: CASSSTYRARRHEQYF.

This chain links TRBV10-3 with TRBJ1-3; D is perhaps TRBD1 (6 bases). Germline V CDR1 and CDR2: ENHRY, SYGVKD. V lost 4 bases and J 0 bases, leaving 10 bases between the germline ends. The CDR3 has 15 amino acids. In nucleotides, the CDR3 is TGTGCCATCAGTGCGGGGGGCCTCTCTGGAAACACCATATATTTT. Its translation is CAISAGGLSGNTIYF.

The rearrangement joins TRBV6-1 to TRBJ1-2, with a weak D call TRBD1 (5 bases). The germline V and J ends were trimmed by 1 base and 1 base, with 10 bases remaining between them. CDR1 is MNHNS and CDR2 is SASEGT in the germline V gene. This CDR3 is 15 amino acids long. Here the CDR3 DNA reads TGTGCCAGCAGTGAAGGGTTGACAGTTAACTATGGCTACACCTTC. This gives the protein CASSEGLTVNYGYTF.

V gene TRBV30 combines with J gene TRBJ2-1; possible D gene TRBD1, 6 bases. In germline, CDR1 is GTSNPN, CDR2 SVGIG (reference sequence). V was pared by 1 base and J by 7 bases, with 11 bases between. The CDR3 contains 13 residues. CDR3 coding DNA: TGTGCCTGGAGTGCCGGACAGATGAATGAGCAGTTCTTC. Protein: CAWSAGQMNEQFF.

This chain uses TRBV28 with TRBJ1-2; D perhaps matches TRBD1 (5 bases). CDR3 length: 14 residues. Trimming shortened V by 2 bases and J by 4 bases, and 11 bases separated the two germline ends. Germline V gene lookup returns CDR1 MDHEN and CDR2 SYDVKM. In DNA, the CDR3 is TGTGCCAGCAGTTTAACGGTGGGGGTCTATGGCTACACCTTC. This translates into CASSLTVGVYGYTF.

The chain has TRBV9 and TRBJ1-1; D may be TRBD1 (5 bases). The CDR3 runs 14 residues. Trimming removed 4 bases from V and 1 base from J, with 11 bases in between. Germline CDR1 reads SGDLS; CDR2 reads YYNGEE. The CDR3 DNA is TGTGCCAGCAGCCCCGGAGGGGCGAACACTGAAGCTTTCTTT. It codes for CASSPGGANTEAFF.

This chain joins TRBV18 and TRBJ1-4; D uncertain. Trimming stripped 4 bases from V and 5 bases from J, with 14 bases between. The CDR3 is 15 amino acids. Germline V CDR1 and CDR2: KGHSH, LQKENI. CDR3 nucleotides: TGTGCCAGCTCACGATCCGACAATACCAATGAAAAACTGTTTTTT. It codes for CASSRSDNTNEKLFF. Filled out from reference TRBV18 and TRBJ1-4, the complete variable domain reads NAGVMQNPRHLVRRRGQEARLRCSPMKGHSHVYWYRQLPEEGLKFMVYLQKENIIDESGMPKERFSAEFPKEGPSILRIQQVVRGDSAAYFCASSRSDNTNEKLFFGSGTQLSVL.

V and J are TRBV29-1 and TRBJ2-3; TRBD1 aligns across 8 bases. V shed 7 bases and J 3 bases; nucleotides not matched to a gene: 3. The CDR3 spans 12 residues. Germline CDR1 reads SQVTM; CDR2 reads ANQGSEA. The CDR3 region is CSARTGTDTQYF. CDR3 DNA sequence: TGCAGCGCACGGACAGGGACAGATACGCAGTATTTT.

The chain is built from TRBV27 and TRBJ2-3, with TRBD2 matching 13 bases. Trimming cost V 5 bases and J 2 bases; bases outside gene matches: 7. The CDR3 consists of 17 residues. From germline, CDR1 is MNHEY and CDR2 SMNVEV (reference sequence). CDR3 loop: CASSIRGLAGFTDTQYF. CDR3 sequence (DNA): TGTGCCAGCAGTATTAGGGGACTAGCGGGGTTCACAGATACGCAGTATTTT.

The chain combines TRBV15 with TRBJ2-3; a possible D gene is TRBD1 (5 bases). Germline CDR1 LNHNV, CDR2 YYDKDF (reference sequence). The V and J ends lost 6 bases and 0 bases respectively, with 7 bases between them. This CDR3 is 13 amino acids long. The CDR3 sequence is CATRHRSTDTQYF. The DNA for the CDR3 is TGTGCCACCAGACACAGGAGCACAGATACGCAGTATTTT.

The chain combines TRBV5-6 with TRBJ1-1; D is uncertain. The germline V gene encodes CDR1 SGHDT and CDR2 YYEEEE. The CDR3 runs 15 residues. V lost 5 bases, J lost 3 bases, and 17 bases lay in between. The CDR3 is CASRSSAGGDTEAFF. Here the CDR3 DNA reads TGTGCCAGCAGGTCCTCAGCGGGAGGAGACACTGAAGCTTTCTTT.

The chain combines TRBV5-4 with TRBJ1-4; maybe TRBD1 (5 bases). V was shortened by 2 bases and J by 6 bases, with 17 bases between the two germline ends. The CDR3 is made up of 16 amino acids. Germline V gives CDR1 SGHNT, CDR2 YYREEE (reference sequence). In DNA, the CDR3 is TGTGCCAGCAGCTTTAGAGTTTCCGCCAGGGATGAAAAACTGTTTTTT. Residues: CASSFRVSARDEKLFF.

The chain has TRBV19 and TRBJ1-5; no clear D. The germline V gene encodes CDR1 LNHDA and CDR2 SQIVND (reference sequence). CDR3 size: 14 residues. The ends were cut back, 8 bases at V and 0 bases at J, with 11 bases in the middle. CDR3 region: CASGSLGSNQPQHF. Here the CDR3 DNA reads TGTGCCAGTGGCTCTCTTGGTAGCAATCAGCCCCAGCATTTT.

The chain combines TRBV6-1 with TRBJ2-5; TRBD1 matches at 8 bases. Trimming cost V 10 bases and J 5 bases; bases outside gene matches: 6. The CDR3 consists of 12 residues. The germline V gene encodes CDR1 MNHNS and CDR2 SASEGT. CDR3 loop: CANRGTGETQYF. The CDR3 DNA follows: TGTGCCAACAGGGGGACGGGGGAGACCCAGTACTTC.

This rearrangement joins TRBV6-5 to TRBJ2-3; 8 bases are a match to TRBD2. The CDR3 runs 14 residues. V gave up 11 bases and J gave up 2 bases; unmatched junction bases: 9. The germline V gene encodes CDR1 MNHEY and CDR2 SVGAGI. The CDR3 bases are TGTGCCGCGAGAGCGGGAGCTTACACAGATACGCAGTATTTT. The encoded protein is CAARAGAYTDTQYF.

Sample share makes this clone medium-sized. This sequence joins TRBV2 and TRBJ1-4; 8 nucleotides align to TRBD1. The CDR3 totals 15 residues. The germline V gene encodes CDR1 SNHLY and CDR2 FYNNEI. Trimming cost V 5 bases and J 6 bases; bases outside gene matches: 8. CDR3 sequence: CASSFGTGKYEKLFF. The CDR3 DNA reads TGTGCCAGCAGTTTTGGGACAGGAAAATATGAAAAACTGTTTTTT.

A single count supports this clone. The chain employs TRBV5-1 and TRBJ1-6; D possibly corresponds to TRBD1 (5 bases). The CDR3 is 14 residues long. The germline V gene encodes CDR1 SGHRS and CDR2 YFSETQ. Trimming cost V 3 bases and J 10 bases, with 14 bases left between them. The CDR3 sequence: CASSSRDVGSPLHF. DNA of the CDR3: TGCGCCAGCAGCTCCCGGGACGTCGGGTCACCCCTCCACTTT.

The J gene is TRBJ2-5, the V gene TRBV18, with TRBD1 identical over 10 bases. CDR3 length equals 13 residues. With 6 bases clipped from V and 5 bases from J, the junction kept 3 bases outside the gene matches. Germline V gene sequence: CDR1 KGHSH, CDR2 LQKENI. Written as DNA, the CDR3 is TGTGCCAGCTCGACAGGGGGCTGGGAGACCCAGTACTTC. Protein: CASSTGGWETQYF.

The rearrangement joins TRBV9 to TRBJ2-1, with 9 nucleotides matching TRBD1. This CDR3 region has 14 residues. Germline CDR1 reads SGDLS; CDR2 reads YYNGEE. The V segment lost 5 bases and the J segment 5 bases; nucleotides outside the gene matches: 5. CDR3 bases: TGTGCCAGCAGTTCGACAGGGGGTGACAATGAGCAGTTCTTC. This sequence encodes CASSSTGGDNEQFF.